Each of the 17 T cell receptor beta chains below was sequenced from the same sample in a study of blood T cell repertoires in COVID-19. Only in-frame clones appear in the TCRdb table, and some are missing; sequencing was by immunoSEQ multiplex PCR. The sample has 85,000 to 95,000 clones, 86% seen once. Material: peripheral blood. These receptors all stem from a human donor in a cohort sampled during active COVID-19.

This chain connects TRBV11-1 to TRBJ2-7; 9 bases fit TRBD2. The CDR3 spans 14 residues. With 4 bases clipped from V and 5 bases from J, the junction kept 6 bases outside the gene matches. Per germline, CDR1 SGHAT and CDR2 FQDESV (reference sequence). CDR3 in DNA: TGTGCCAGCAGCTCTAGCGGGAATCGCCACGAGCAGTACTTC. Residues: CASSSSGNRHEQYF.

This clone was seen only once. The gene calls are TRBV5-1 and TRBJ2-1; TRBD2 agrees at 11 bases. Trimming cost V 4 bases and J 7 bases; bases outside gene matches: 4. CDR3 size: 14 residues. CDR1 and CDR2 (germline): SGHRS, YFSETQ. CDR3 bases: TGCGCCAGCAGCCTAGCGGGAGGATCGAATGAGCAGTTCTTC. It encodes CASSLAGGSNEQFF.

This chain uses TRBV6-2 or TRBV6-3 with TRBJ2-7; 7 bases are a match to TRBD2. The CDR3 totals 15 residues. Germline-derived CDR1 and CDR2 are MNHEY and SVGEGT. V shed 2 bases, J shed 0 bases, and the junction held 4 bases outside the gene matches. The CDR3 DNA reads as TGTGCCAGCAGTTACCCAGGGAGGGGCTCCTACGAGCAGTACTTC. Encoded protein: CASSYPGRGSYEQYF.

The chain links TRBV24-1 to TRBJ1-3; 7 bases are shared with TRBD1. The ends lost 4 bases at V and 2 bases at J; junction bases unmatched: 13. Looked up from germline, CDR1 is KGHDR and CDR2 is SFDVKD. The length of the CDR3 is 18 residues. In nucleotides, the CDR3 is TGTGCCACCAGTGACTCGGGGAAGAACGACAGGGCTGGAAACACCATATATTTT. Its translation is CATSDSGKNDRAGNTIYF.

The V gene is TRBV9, the J gene TRBJ2-2; tentatively, D is TRBD2 (6 bases). V shed 0 bases and J shed 6 bases, with 12 bases lying between them. The CDR3 has 15 residues. The germline CDR1 and CDR2 sequences are SGDLS and YYNGEE. CDR3 in DNA: TGTGCCAGCAGCGTAGCGGGAGCGAATCCCGGGGAGCTGTTTTTT. Its protein product is CASSVAGANPGELFF.

The CDR3: CASNPMAGGFSEQFF. CDR3 DNA: TGTGCCAGCAACCCCATGGCGGGAGGTTTTAGTGAGCAGTTCTTC. The rearrangement joins TRBV7-2 to TRBJ2-1; 8 bases line up with TRBD2. This CDR3 is 15 amino acids long. Germline V CDR1 and CDR2: SGHTA, FQGNSA. V dropped 7 bases and J dropped 9; count of bases not matched to a gene: 14.

Concerning this clone: In the same sample, other DNA sequences code for this CDR3. This chain uses TRBV5-1 with TRBJ2-2; no reliable D call. Trimming removed 0 bases at V and 1 base at J, with 4 bases between. This CDR3 is 14 amino acids long. Germline CDR1 SGHRS, CDR2 YFSETQ. The CDR3 here is CASSLGQNTGELFF. The CDR3, as DNA: TGCGCCAGCAGCTTGGGACAGAACACCGGGGAGCTGTTTTTT.

This clone was counted only a few times. This sequence joins TRBV29-1 and TRBJ2-6, with a weak D call TRBD2 (5 bases). The germline V gene encodes CDR1 SQVTM and CDR2 ANQGSEA. The CDR3 sequence is 15 residues long. The V end lost 5 bases, the J end lost 1 base, and 12 bases lay between the germline ends. CDR3 region: CSVSEESSGANVLTF. CDR3 nucleotides: TGCAGCGTTTCGGAGGAATCTTCTGGGGCCAACGTCCTGACTTTC. Supplemented by reference TRBV29-1 and TRBJ2-6, the full variable domain reads SAVISQKPSRDICQRGTSLTIQCQVDSQVTMMFWYRQQPGQSLTLIATANQGSEATYESGFVIDKFPISRPNLTFSTLTVSNMSPEDSSIYLCSVSEESSGANVLTFGAGSRLTVL.

V gene TRBV6-2 or TRBV6-3 combines with J gene TRBJ2-3; a possible D gene is TRBD1 (7 bases). The V gene's germline CDR1 is MNHEY and CDR2 SVGEGT. Trimming shortened V by 5 bases and J by 4 bases, and 16 bases separated the two germline ends. The CDR3 is 15 residues long. The CDR3 protein is CASSRQGPGADTQYF. The CDR3 DNA sequence: TGTGCCAGCAGTCGACAGGGCCCGGGAGCAGATACGCAGTATTTT.

The V and J genes are TRBV6-2 or TRBV6-3 and TRBJ2-7; TRBD2 matches at 10 bases. Germline lookup yields CDR1 MNHEY and CDR2 SVGEGT. V lost 5 bases and J lost 7; bases outside the gene matches: 14. The CDR3 runs to 16 residues. This chain's CDR3 is CASSGGLAALIREQYF. The CDR3 nucleotides are TGTGCCAGCAGTGGCGGACTAGCGGCCCTAATTCGGGAGCAGTACTTC.

V is TRBV4-3 and J is TRBJ2-7; D call uncertain. The V and J ends lost 4 bases and 1 base respectively, with 8 bases between them. CDR3 length equals 13 residues. Germline CDR1 and CDR2: LGHNA and YSLEER. The CDR3 DNA reads TGCGCCAGCAGCCCGGGTCCTTCCTACGAGCAGTACTTC. As protein: CASSPGPSYEQYF.

This clone was recorded once. V usage is TRBV20-1 and J usage is TRBJ2-7; unclear D gene. The CDR3 covers 11 residues. Germline values: CDR1 DFQATT, CDR2 SNEGSKA (reference sequence). V lost 2 bases and J 6 bases, leaving 8 bases between the germline ends. CDR3 in DNA: TGCAGTGCTAGACCCGGGTTCGAGCAGTACTTC. Its protein product is CSARPGFEQYF.

The chain uses TRBV7-9 and TRBJ2-1, with 7 bases aligning to TRBD1. The CDR3 has 14 residues. CDR1 is SEHNR and CDR2 is FQNEAQ in the germline V gene (reference sequence). V lost 9 bases, J lost 8 bases, and 13 bases stayed unmatched. CDR3 sequence (DNA): TGTGCCAGTAGTTCAACAGGGGCCTGGGATGAGCAGTTCTTC. It is translated as CASSSTGAWDEQFF. Full variable domain (missing parts from reference TRBV7-9 and TRBJ2-1): DTGVSQNPRHKITKRGQNVTFRCDPISEHNRLYWYRQTLGQGPEFLTYFQNEAQLEKSRLLSDRFSAERPKGSFSTLEIQRTEQGDSAMYLCASSSTGAWDEQFFGPGTRLTVL.

V gene TRBV28 combines with J gene TRBJ2-3, with 7 nucleotides matching TRBD2. The CDR3 has 13 amino acids. V lost 7 bases, J lost 4 bases, and 5 bases stayed unmatched. CDR1 and CDR2 from the germline V gene are MDHEN and SYDVKM. Here the CDR3 DNA reads TGTGCCAGCATTGGGGGGGGACCAGATACGCAGTATTTT. Protein: CASIGGGPDTQYF.

The rearrangement links TRBV21-1 to TRBJ2-5; the D call in the table, TRBD1, was not verified against the DNA. TRBV21-1 represents a pseudogene. The CDR3 is 15 amino acids. CDR3 amino acids: CASSPPGQAQETQYF. Written as DNA, the CDR3 is TGTGCCAGCAGCCCACCGGGACAGGCGCAAGAGACCCAGTACTTC.

The chain joins TRBV9 to TRBJ2-1, with TRBD2 matching over 13 bases. The germline V gene encodes CDR1 SGDLS and CDR2 YYNGEE. This CDR3 is built from 16 residues. V gave up 3 bases and J gave up 8 bases; unmatched junction bases: 8. The CDR3 DNA follows: TGTGCCAGCAGCGGGACTAGCGGGGGAGAACGCCATGAGCAGTTCTTC. Translated: CASSGTSGGERHEQFF.

The rearrangement uses TRBV28 and TRBJ2-7; 7 nucleotides align to TRBD2. V lost 5 bases and J lost 2; bases outside the gene matches: 12. This CDR3 has 16 residues. CDR1 MDHEN and CDR2 SYDVKM come from the germline V gene. The CDR3 DNA reads TGTGCCAGCAGTCCCGGAGGGGTAGCGGGCCCCTACGAGCAGTACTTC. Amino acid sequence: CASSPGGVAGPYEQYF.